The clone carrying this TCR beta chain was detected a few times. Germline loops: CDR1 SGHAT, CDR2 FQDESV (reference sequence). The CDR3 consists of 16 residues. With 5 bases removed from V and 6 bases from J, the gap between germline ends came to 21 bases. The data belong to a study of T cells after yellow fever vaccination. MiXCR, applied by TCRdb to the 5' RACE reads, yields one record per CDR3 protein. This repertoire shows more than 300,000 distinct CDR3 sequences, roughly a tenth found once; its top ten account for 3% to 4%. The sequence was collected from a man younger than 35 who received the YFV17D yellow fever vaccine. Sequenced here: CD4+ T cells sorted from PBMCs, sampled 45 days after the yellow fever booster vaccination. The chain links TRBV11-1 to TRBJ2-3, with D maybe TRBD2 (6 bases). Here the CDR3 reads CASSRAGGALRDTQYF. The CDR3 DNA follows: TGTGCCAGCAGCCGCGCCGGAGGGGCGCTAAGGGATACGCAGTATTTT.